The 10 T cell receptor beta chains below all came from one sample that was sequenced in a study of graft-versus-host responses after intestinal transplantation listed by TCRdb under 2021. The library was produced with the immunoSEQ multiplex PCR assay. TCRdb stores this immuneACCESS table with in-frame sequences only. Part of the clones is absent; in the studies checked, under half of the shortfall reflects unresolved V genes, and no reason is known for the rest. The sample records 80,000 to 100,000 clones, about nine tenths of which are singletons. Less than 0.12% of the sample is taken by the ten largest. The time point label for this specimen denotes: cells obtained before transplantation from donor or recipient. These receptors are not linked to any known antigen. The sample here was unstimulated CD4+ T cells sorted from spleen or lymph node cells, taken before intestinal transplant. These TCRs come from a human donor who received an intestinal transplant.

This rearrangement joins TRBV29-1 to TRBJ1-1; 8 bases map to TRBD1. Germline trimming cut 5 bases from V and 5 bases from J; bases unmatched to any gene: 7. This CDR3 contains 13 residues. In germline, CDR1 is SQVTM, CDR2 ANQGSEA. The CDR3: CSVLQGAGTEAFF. The CDR3 nucleotides are TGCAGCGTTCTCCAGGGGGCGGGGACTGAAGCTTTCTTT.

This chain links TRBV29-1 with TRBJ1-3, with a tentative D call TRBD1 (5 bases). V was shortened by 7 bases and J by 4 bases, with 14 bases between the two germline ends. Germline V CDR1 and CDR2: SQVTM, ANQGSEA. The CDR3 sequence is 13 residues long. CDR3: CSAAGTLGNTIYF. The CDR3 DNA sequence: TGCAGCGCCGCCGGGACTCTAGGAAACACCATATATTTT.

The chain uses TRBV10-2 and TRBJ1-2, with D perhaps matching TRBD1 (6 bases). Germline CDR1 is WSHSY and CDR2 is SAAADI. The ends were cut back, 4 bases at V and 5 bases at J, with 14 bases in the middle. CDR3 size: 14 residues. The CDR3 spells CASSAIGGDYGYTF. CDR3 sequence (DNA): TGCGCCAGCAGTGCTATAGGGGGGGATTATGGCTACACCTTC.

V is TRBV2 and J is TRBJ2-1; 10 bases agree with TRBD2. The V gene end was trimmed by 4 bases and the J gene end by 6 bases; junction bases not matched to a gene: 9. Germline lookup yields CDR1 SNHLY and CDR2 FYNNEI. The length of the CDR3 is 16 residues. CDR3 coding DNA: TGTGCCAGCAGTGTTCGGAGCGGGGGGGCAGTCAATGAGCAGTTCTTC. Protein: CASSVRSGGAVNEQFF.

V usage is TRBV2 and J usage is TRBJ2-1; 8 nucleotides agree with TRBD2. J gave up 0 bases and V 6 bases, and 1 base lay outside the gene matches. Germline V CDR1 and CDR2: SNHLY, FYNNEI. The CDR3 is made up of 14 amino acids. CDR3 coding DNA: TGTGCCAGCAGGGGACTAGTCTCCTACAATGAGCAGTTCTTC. This codes for CASRGLVSYNEQFF.

The chain carries TRBV5-1 and TRBJ2-5, with TRBD1 matching over 7 bases. The DNA end is a closer match to TRBJ2-7, so the J assignment may be wrong. CDR1 SGHRS and CDR2 YFSETQ come from the germline V gene. The CDR3 runs 14 residues. Written as DNA, the CDR3 is TGCGCCAGCAGCGAATACAGGGGAGCGGACGAGCAGTACTTC. Its protein is CASSEYRGADEQYF.

The V and J genes are TRBV11-2 and TRBJ2-1, with D unclear. Per the germline V gene, CDR1 is SGHAT and CDR2 is FQNNGV. V lost 5 bases to trimming and J lost 6 bases, with 5 bases between them. CDR3 length equals 11 residues. CDR3: CASSHSNEQFF. CDR3 nucleotides: TGTGCCAGCAGCCACTCCAATGAGCAGTTCTTC.

This sequence joins TRBV2 and TRBJ1-3; possibly TRBD1 for D (5 bases). Trimming pared 5 bases from V and 2 bases from J, leaving 13 bases between. The CDR3 runs 15 residues. Germline V gene data show CDR1 as SNHLY and CDR2 as FYNNEI. The CDR3 region has the DNA TGTGCCAGCAGTCCCGGGGGACCTCCTGGAAACACCATATATTTT. This codes for CASSPGGPPGNTIYF.

V gene TRBV7-9 combines with J gene TRBJ1-5; TRBD1 matches 8 bases. The length of the CDR3 is 15 residues. The germline gives CDR1 SEHNR, CDR2 FQNEAQ (reference sequence). V was clipped by 3 bases and J by 3 bases; unmatched bases: 4. The CDR3 sequence: CASSLGTGFNQPQHF. The CDR3 DNA reads TGTGCCAGCAGCTTGGGGACAGGCTTCAATCAGCCCCAGCATTTT.

This chain connects TRBV19 to TRBJ1-5; TRBD1 matches 7 bases. The V gene's germline CDR1 is LNHDA and CDR2 SQIVND (reference sequence). There are 16 residues in the CDR3. With V trimmed by 3 bases and J by 3 bases, 8 bases remained unmatched. Written as DNA, the CDR3 is TGTGCCAGTAGTATTCTCCCGGACAGGCTCAATCAGCCCCAGCATTTT. This sequence encodes CASSILPDRLNQPQHF.